This TCR beta chain emerged from a study of OX40 agonist ivuxolimab in advanced cancers. Study-wide background: Ivuxolimab is an agonistic anti-OX40 (CD134) antibody, and patients were treated with it. Study-wide findings and caveats: Also present in some nonresponders was a low level of normalized T-cell clonal expansion.

The count of this clone is one. Its specificity is not known. Exclusion of a patient followed from autoimmune disease history or systemic immunosuppression. Drawing of blood for sampling happened at baseline, at cycle 4 day 1, and at cycle 7 day 1. Sequencing was performed with immunoSEQ multiplex PCR; in TCRdb, only in-frame clones are kept and a portion is missing. The sample lists roughly 82,000 clones, approximately 87% occurring once. The V and J ends lost 4 bases and 5 bases respectively, with 14 bases between them. The CDR3 runs 14 residues. CDR1 and CDR2 (germline): LGHNA, YNFKEQ. The sample here was CD4+ or CD8+ T cells sorted from blood, taken in a trial of the OX40 agonist ivuxolimab. This clonotype was sampled from an adult with an advanced solid tumor such as melanoma, head and neck, liver or kidney cancer. This rearrangement joins TRBV4-2 to TRBJ1-1, with D possibly being TRBD1 (6 bases). The CDR3 loop reads CASSLGGTLTEAFF. The DNA of the CDR3 is TGTGCCAGCAGCCTTGGGGGCACGTTAACTGAAGCTTTCTTT.